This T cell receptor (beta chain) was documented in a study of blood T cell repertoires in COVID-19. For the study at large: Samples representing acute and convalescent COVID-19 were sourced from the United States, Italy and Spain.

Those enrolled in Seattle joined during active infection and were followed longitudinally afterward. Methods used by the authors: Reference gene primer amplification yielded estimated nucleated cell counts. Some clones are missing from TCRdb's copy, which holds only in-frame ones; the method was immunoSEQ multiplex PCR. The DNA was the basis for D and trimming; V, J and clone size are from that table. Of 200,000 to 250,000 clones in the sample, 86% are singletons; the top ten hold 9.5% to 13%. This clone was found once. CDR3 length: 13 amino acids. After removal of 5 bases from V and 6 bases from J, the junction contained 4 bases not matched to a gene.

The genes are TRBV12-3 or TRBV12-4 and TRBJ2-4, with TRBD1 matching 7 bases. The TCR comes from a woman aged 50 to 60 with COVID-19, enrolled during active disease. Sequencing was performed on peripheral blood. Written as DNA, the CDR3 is TGTGCCAGCAGTCCAGACAGGGTAAACATTCAGTACTTC. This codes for CASSPDRVNIQYF.